The rows below give T cell receptor beta chains drawn from one sample of a study of T cells in Graves' hyperthyroidism and ophthalmopathy. TCRdb reanalysed the multiplex PCR reads using MiXCR and keeps one entry per CDR3 protein. The sample holds 240,000 or so distinct CDR3 sequences, about 17% seen once. Material: blood. The receptors stem from a young woman with Graves' ophthalmopathy. The CDR3 runs from the conserved cysteine through the conserved F or W. The order of the fields is clone size, CDR3 length, D gene, J gene, V gene, CDR3 DNA, CDR3 protein. A D gene is named only where the DNA matches it firmly. The size entry is marked missing in some rows and otherwise reads once, few, many or a size class.

size: many; length: 13; D: -; J: TRBJ1-1; V: TRBV5-1; DNA: TGCGCCAGCAGCTTGGGTGGGCAGGGTGACGCTTTCTTT; CDR3: CASSLGGQGDAFF
size: -; length: 16; D: TRBD2; J: TRBJ2-1; V: TRBV4-3; DNA: TGCGCCAGCAGCCGAGAGACCGGGACTACCTACAATGAGCAGTTCTTC; CDR3: CASSRETGTTYNEQFF
size: many; length: 15; D: -; J: TRBJ1-2; V: TRBV6-1; DNA: TGTGCCAGCAGTCCCGGGCCCCAGGCCAACTATGGCTACACCTTC; CDR3: CASSPGPQANYGYTF
size: many; length: 14; D: TRBD1; J: TRBJ2-7; V: TRBV20-1; DNA: TGCAGTGCTAGTCGGGGACAGGGGTTATACGAGCAGTACTTC; CDR3: CSASRGQGLYEQYF
size: many; length: 14; D: TRBD2; J: TRBJ2-3; V: TRBV6-1; DNA: TGTGCCAGCAGTTCTAGCGGGAGCCGGGATACGCAGTATTTT; CDR3: CASSSSGSRDTQYF
size: once; length: 18; D: TRBD1; J: TRBJ2-3; V: TRBV7-6; DNA: TGTGCCAGCAGTCTGGGACAGGGGGCTTTTACCGTCACAGATACGCAGTATTTT; CDR3: CASSLGQGAFTVTDTQYF
size: many; length: 11; D: -; J: TRBJ2-7; V: TRBV28; DNA: TGTGCCAGCAGCTCACATGACGAGCAGTACTTC; CDR3: CASSSHDEQYF
size: many; length: 15; D: TRBD1; J: TRBJ2-7; V: TRBV9; DNA: TGTGCCAGCAGCCAGGGCGGCAGGGGGTCCTACGAGCAGTACTTC; CDR3: CASSQGGRGSYEQYF
size: many; length: 18; D: -; J: TRBJ2-3; V: TRBV29-1; DNA: TGCAGCGTTGAAGATAGGAAGGCAATCGTGACTAACACAGATACGCAGTATTTT; CDR3: CSVEDRKAIVTNTDTQYF
size: -; length: 13; D: -; J: TRBJ2-7; V: TRBV29-1; DNA: TGCAGCGTTGGGGCGGCAAGCTCCTACGAGCAGTACTTC; CDR3: CSVGAASSYEQYF
size: many; length: 16; D: -; J: TRBJ2-1; V: TRBV5-1; DNA: TGCGCCAGCAGCTTGGCCGGGATATCCTCCTACAATGAGCAGTTCTTC; CDR3: CASSLAGISSYNEQFF
size: -; length: 15; D: -; J: TRBJ2-7; V: TRBV12-3/TRBV12-4; DNA: TGTGCCAGCACACAGGAGTCGGGGGGCCCCTACGAGCAGTACTTC; CDR3: CASTQESGGPYEQYF
size: many; length: 18; D: TRBD1; J: TRBJ1-2; V: TRBV19; DNA: TGTGCCAGTAGTACAGACGAAGAAATAGGACAGGGCCTTGATGGCTACACCTTC; CDR3: CASSTDEEIGQGLDGYTF
size: many; length: 13; D: -; J: TRBJ1-2; V: TRBV12-3/TRBV12-4; DNA: TGTGCCAGCAGTTTTGGGTTCCCTGAGGGCTACACCTTC; CDR3: CASSFGFPEGYTF
size: -; length: 17; D: TRBD2; J: TRBJ2-1; V: TRBV11-2; DNA: TGTGCCAGCAGCCCTCCGGAGGGGACTAGCGGCTACAATGAGCAGTTCTTC; CDR3: CASSPPEGTSGYNEQFF
size: -; length: 16; D: -; J: TRBJ2-3; V: TRBV12-3/TRBV12-4; DNA: TGTGCCAGCAGTTTCCTACTCAATACCCGCACAGATACGCAGTATTTT; CDR3: CASSFLLNTRTDTQYF
size: many; length: 18; D: -; J: TRBJ2-2; V: TRBV27; DNA: TGTGCCAGCACCGCATTCTACTGGGCCAGGTCGAACACCGGGGAGCTGTTTTTT; CDR3: CASTAFYWARSNTGELFF
size: many; length: 15; D: TRBD2; J: TRBJ2-7; V: TRBV12-3/TRBV12-4; DNA: TGTGCCAGCCGAAATAGCGGGGGCGTCGCTTACGAGCAGTACTTC; CDR3: CASRNSGGVAYEQYF
size: many; length: 16; D: TRBD2; J: TRBJ2-3; V: TRBV11-2; DNA: TGTGCCAGCAGCCTACAACTAGCGGGGACGGTAGATACGCAGTATTTT; CDR3: CASSLQLAGTVDTQYF
size: many; length: 13; D: -; J: TRBJ1-2; V: TRBV20-1; DNA: TGCAGTGCTAGAGAAGGAATACCGTATGGCTACACCTTC; CDR3: CSAREGIPYGYTF
size: many; length: 16; D: TRBD1; J: TRBJ2-3; V: TRBV4-1; DNA: TGCGCCAGCAGCCATGGACAGGGGGGTAGCACAGATACGCAGTATTTT; CDR3: CASSHGQGGSTDTQYF
size: few; length: 13; D: TRBD1; J: TRBJ1-6; V: TRBV7-2; DNA: TGTGCCAGCGGACAGGGAAAGAATTCACCCCTCCACTTT; CDR3: CASGQGKNSPLHF
size: many; length: 15; D: TRBD2; J: TRBJ2-1; V: TRBV20-1; DNA: TGCAGCCAAACCGGGACTAGCGATCGGGTCAATGAGCAGTTCTTC; CDR3: CSQTGTSDRVNEQFF
size: few; length: 16; D: TRBD1; J: TRBJ1-3; V: TRBV5-6; DNA: TGTGCCAGCAGCTCCGGGGACAGGGTCTCTGGAAACACCATATATTTT; CDR3: CASSSGDRVSGNTIYF
size: many; length: 15; D: TRBD2; J: TRBJ2-3; V: TRBV6-1; DNA: TGTGCCAGCAGGTTAGCGGGGGTAAACACAGATACGCAGTATTTT; CDR3: CASRLAGVNTDTQYF
size: many; length: 18; D: TRBD1; J: TRBJ1-1; V: TRBV20-1; DNA: TGCAGTGCACCCGGGACAGGCAGTCGACGGTCGCCGAACACTGAAGCTTTCTTT; CDR3: CSAPGTGSRRSPNTEAFF
size: many; length: 13; D: TRBD2; J: TRBJ2-3; V: TRBV20-1; DNA: TGCAGTGCCCTGGGGCGGGAGGTAGATACGCAGTATTTT; CDR3: CSALGREVDTQYF
size: many; length: 16; D: TRBD2; J: TRBJ2-3; V: TRBV5-1; DNA: TGCGCCAGCAGCTGGGGACTAGCGGGGGGCTTAGATACGCAGTATTTT; CDR3: CASSWGLAGGLDTQYF
size: many; length: 13; D: -; J: TRBJ2-7; V: TRBV30; DNA: TGTGCCTGGACCGGGGACAACTCCTACGAGCAGTACTTC; CDR3: CAWTGDNSYEQYF
size: many; length: 16; D: TRBD1; J: TRBJ1-5; V: TRBV6-2/TRBV6-3; DNA: TGTGCCAGCAGAGACCGGGACAGTGGGAGCAATCAGCCCCAGCATTTT; CDR3: CASRDRDSGSNQPQHF
size: many; length: 11; D: -; J: TRBJ2-7; V: TRBV6-1; DNA: TGTGCCAGCAGTGAATTCTACGAGCAGTACTTC; CDR3: CASSEFYEQYF
size: few; length: 16; D: TRBD2; J: TRBJ2-5; V: TRBV3-1; DNA: TGTGCCAGCAGCGGGGGACTAGCGGGAGTAGAGGAGACCCAGTACTTC; CDR3: CASSGGLAGVEETQYF
size: -; length: 13; D: -; J: TRBJ1-2; V: TRBV20-1; DNA: TGCAGTGCTAGCACCGACAGTAAGAGAGGCTACACCTTC; CDR3: CSASTDSKRGYTF
size: many; length: 14; D: -; J: TRBJ2-5; V: TRBV19; DNA: TGTGCCAGTAGTGGGCTTGGACTCCAAGAGACCCAGTACTTC; CDR3: CASSGLGLQETQYF
size: -; length: 14; D: TRBD1; J: TRBJ2-5; V: TRBV20-1; DNA: TGCAGTGCTGTCCGGGACAGGGTCCAAGAGACCCAGTACTTC; CDR3: CSAVRDRVQETQYF
size: -; length: 17; D: TRBD2; J: TRBJ2-2; V: TRBV7-2; DNA: TGTGCCAGCAGCTTAGTCGGGGGACTAGCGGGGCCCGTGGAGCTGTTTTTT; CDR3: CASSLVGGLAGPVELFF
size: few; length: 15; D: TRBD2; J: TRBJ2-1; V: TRBV13; DNA: TGTGCCAGCAGCTTAACTAGCGGGATTTACAATGAGCAGTTCTTC; CDR3: CASSLTSGIYNEQFF
size: many; length: 13; D: -; J: TRBJ2-3; V: TRBV6-4; DNA: TGTGCCAGCAGTGGGACAGGCACAGATACGCAGTATTTT; CDR3: CASSGTGTDTQYF
size: once; length: 14; D: -; J: TRBJ1-1; V: TRBV10-3; DNA: TGTGCCATCAGTGAGCTGCCGGTGGGCACTGAAGCTTTCTTT; CDR3: CAISELPVGTEAFF
size: many; length: 15; D: -; J: TRBJ1-3; V: TRBV5-1; DNA: TGCGCCAGCAGCTTGGTCCCAGGGGACGGAAACACCATATATTTT; CDR3: CASSLVPGDGNTIYF
size: many; length: 15; D: -; J: TRBJ2-3; V: TRBV12-3/TRBV12-4; DNA: TGTGCCAGCAGTTTAGATCGGCAGGGCACAGATACGCAGTATTTT; CDR3: CASSLDRQGTDTQYF
size: few; length: 17; D: TRBD2; J: TRBJ2-1; V: TRBV19; DNA: TGTGCCAGTAGTCCCGGGACTAGGAGGCTCTCCTACAATGAGCAGTTCTTC; CDR3: CASSPGTRRLSYNEQFF
size: -; length: 15; D: -; J: TRBJ2-1; V: TRBV12-3/TRBV12-4; DNA: TGTGCCAGCAGTTTATTCGGTAGCTCCTACAATGAGCAGTTCTTC; CDR3: CASSLFGSSYNEQFF
size: many; length: 13; D: TRBD2; J: TRBJ2-7; V: TRBV5-5; DNA: TGTGCCAGCAGCTTGGCGACTAGCGGAGAGCAGTACTTC; CDR3: CASSLATSGEQYF
size: many; length: 15; D: TRBD1; J: TRBJ2-2; V: TRBV2; DNA: TGTGCCAGCAGTACCGGGACAGGGTATACCGGGGAGCTGTTTTTT; CDR3: CASSTGTGYTGELFF
size: few; length: 13; D: -; J: TRBJ2-5; V: TRBV10-1; DNA: TGCGCCAGCAGTGATGGGGGCTCGGAGACCCAGTACTTC; CDR3: CASSDGGSETQYF